Sequencing of this T cell receptor (beta chain) was carried out in a study of blood T cells in healthy people across ages. This clonotype was detected only a few times. Together with a sample-barcoded 5' primer, a J-beta primer mix was included in a second PCR lasting 7 to 11 cycles. Each sample yielded at least 2.5 million CDR3-containing paired-end reads. In TCRdb, the 5' RACE reads were re-called with MiXCR into one record per CDR3 protein. The sample records some 1,800,000 distinct CDR3 sequences, roughly two fifths being singletons. Germline V lookup: CDR1 SEHNR, CDR2 FQNEAQ (reference sequence). The V end was cut by 5 bases, the J end by 0 bases, with 10 bases between. The CDR3 is 15 amino acids.

This TCR came from a human donor in good health. The chain has TRBV7-9 and TRBJ1-4; D gene unclear. Specimen: blood. Here the CDR3 reads CASSLRVSTNEKLFF. The CDR3 nucleotides are TGTGCCAGCAGCCTCCGGGTATCAACTAATGAAAAACTGTTTTTT.